By share, the clone carrying this TCR beta chain counts as medium-sized. No antigen is known for it. Unique molecular identifiers, one per molecule, were present on every TCR cDNA molecule. TCRdb reprocessed the 5' RACE reads via MiXCR and lists one record per CDR3 protein. This sample has 10,000 to 12,000 distinct CDR3 sequences, with 4.5% to 7% found just once. Described time point: sample taken at primary tumor resection. Researchers sequenced whole RNA taken from tumor, nontumor lung or frozen PBMC without sorting. The donors comprised some 70 untreated early-stage non-small cell lung cancer patients. The data originate from a study of spatial heterogeneity in lung cancer. Germline CDR1 is MNHEY and CDR2 is SVGAGI. The V and J ends lost 2 bases and 5 bases respectively, with 18 bases between them. The length of the CDR3 is 16 residues. Study-wide findings and caveats: Whereas they appeared in blood less at follow-up, ubiquitous expanded tumor TCRs appeared there more at resection.

The source of this sequence is a male donor with early-stage non-small cell lung cancer. The V and J genes are TRBV6-5 and TRBJ1-1, with D tentatively TRBD1 (5 bases). Source: PBMCs, taken at surgery. The CDR3 coding sequence is TGTGCCAGCAGTTACGTGGCGGCAGGGCGGAGGACTGAAGCTTTCTTT. Translating it yields CASSYVAAGRRTEAFF.